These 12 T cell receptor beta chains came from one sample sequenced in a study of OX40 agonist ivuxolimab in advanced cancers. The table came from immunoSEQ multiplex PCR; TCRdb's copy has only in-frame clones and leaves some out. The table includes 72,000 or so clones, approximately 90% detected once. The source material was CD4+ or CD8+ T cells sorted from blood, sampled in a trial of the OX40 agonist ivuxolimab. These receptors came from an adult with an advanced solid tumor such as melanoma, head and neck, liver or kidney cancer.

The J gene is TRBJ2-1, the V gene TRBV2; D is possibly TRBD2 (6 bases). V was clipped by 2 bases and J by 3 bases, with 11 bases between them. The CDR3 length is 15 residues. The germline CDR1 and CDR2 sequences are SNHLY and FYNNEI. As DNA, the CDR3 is TGTGCCAGCAGTGAACCGGGACTGGTCTACAATGAGCAGTTCTTC. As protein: CASSEPGLVYNEQFF.

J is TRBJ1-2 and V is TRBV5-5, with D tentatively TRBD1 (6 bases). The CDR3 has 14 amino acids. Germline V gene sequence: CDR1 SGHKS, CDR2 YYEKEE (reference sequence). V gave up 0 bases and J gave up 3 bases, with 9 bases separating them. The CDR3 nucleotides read TGTGCCAGCAGCTTGGTACAGGGCGACTATGGCTACACCTTC. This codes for CASSLVQGDYGYTF.

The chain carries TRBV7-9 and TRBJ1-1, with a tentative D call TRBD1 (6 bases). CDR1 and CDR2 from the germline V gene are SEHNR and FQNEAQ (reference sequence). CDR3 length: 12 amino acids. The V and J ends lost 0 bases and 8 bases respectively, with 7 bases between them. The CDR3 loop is CASSLADREAFF. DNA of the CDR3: TGTGCCAGCAGCTTAGCCGACAGGGAAGCTTTCTTT.

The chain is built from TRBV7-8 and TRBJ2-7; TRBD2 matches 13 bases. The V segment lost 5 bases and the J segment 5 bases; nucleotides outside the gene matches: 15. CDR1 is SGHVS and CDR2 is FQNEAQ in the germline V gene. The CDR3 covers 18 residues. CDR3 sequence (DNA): TGTGCCAGCAGCCTCCGACTAGCGGGGGGCCGGCGGGGAGACGAGCAGTACTTC. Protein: CASSLRLAGGRRGDEQYF.

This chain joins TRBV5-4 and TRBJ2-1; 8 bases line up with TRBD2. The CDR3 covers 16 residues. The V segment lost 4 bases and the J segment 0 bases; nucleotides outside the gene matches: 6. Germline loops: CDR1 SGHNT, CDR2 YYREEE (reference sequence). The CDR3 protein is CASSRGGTRSYNEQFF. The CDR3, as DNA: TGTGCCAGCAGCCGGGGGGGGACCCGCTCCTACAATGAGCAGTTCTTC.

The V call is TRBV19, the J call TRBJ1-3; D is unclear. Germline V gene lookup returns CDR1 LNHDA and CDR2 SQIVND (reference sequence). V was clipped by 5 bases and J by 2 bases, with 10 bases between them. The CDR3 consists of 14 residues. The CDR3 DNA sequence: TGTGCCAGTAGTCGAATAGGGACTGGAAACACCATATATTTT. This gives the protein CASSRIGTGNTIYF.

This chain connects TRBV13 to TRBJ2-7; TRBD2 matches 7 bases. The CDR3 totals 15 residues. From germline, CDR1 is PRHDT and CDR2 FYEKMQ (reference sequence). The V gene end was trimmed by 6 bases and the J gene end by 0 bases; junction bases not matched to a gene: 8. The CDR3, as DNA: TGTGCCAGCAGGCGGGGAGGGGCTACCTCCTACGAGCAGTACTTC. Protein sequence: CASRRGGATSYEQYF.

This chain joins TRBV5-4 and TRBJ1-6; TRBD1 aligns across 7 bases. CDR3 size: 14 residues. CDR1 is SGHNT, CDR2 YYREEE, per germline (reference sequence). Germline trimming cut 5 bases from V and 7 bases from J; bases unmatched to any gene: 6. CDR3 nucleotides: TGTGCCAGCAGAACGACAGGGAGGAATTCACCCCTCCACTTT. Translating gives CASRTTGRNSPLHF.

CDR3 loop: CASSLADSLPVFDTF. CDR3 nucleotides: TGTGCCAGCAGCTTAGCGGACAGTCTCCCTGTCTTCGACACCTTC. The V gene is TRBV7-2, the J gene TRBJ1-2, with D possibly TRBD1 on 6 matching bases. Germline V lookup: CDR1 SGHTA, CDR2 FQGNSA. The CDR3 is 15 amino acids. Trimming took 0 bases from V and 12 from J, leaving 20 bases between them. The entire variable domain, with the rest obtained from reference TRBV7-2 and TRBJ1-2, is as follows: GAGVSQSPSNKVTEKGKDVELRCDPISGHTALYWYRQSLGQGLEFLIYFQGNSAPDKSGLPSDRFSAERTGGSVSTLTIQRTQQEDSAVYLCASSLADSLPVFDTFGSGTRLTVV.

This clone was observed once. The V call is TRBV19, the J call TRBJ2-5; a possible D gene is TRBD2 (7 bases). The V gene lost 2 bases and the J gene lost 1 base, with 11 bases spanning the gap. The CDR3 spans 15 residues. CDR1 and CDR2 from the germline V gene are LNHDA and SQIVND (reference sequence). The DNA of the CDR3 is TGTGCCAGTAGTATATATGGGGGGGCCCAAGAGACCCAGTACTTC. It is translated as CASSIYGGAQETQYF.

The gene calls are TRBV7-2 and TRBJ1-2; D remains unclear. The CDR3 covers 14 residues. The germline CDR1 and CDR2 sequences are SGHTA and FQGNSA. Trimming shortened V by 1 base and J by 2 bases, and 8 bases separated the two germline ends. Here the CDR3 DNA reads TGTGCCAGCAGCTTAGGGGCGGGAAACTATGGCTACACCTTC. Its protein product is CASSLGAGNYGYTF.

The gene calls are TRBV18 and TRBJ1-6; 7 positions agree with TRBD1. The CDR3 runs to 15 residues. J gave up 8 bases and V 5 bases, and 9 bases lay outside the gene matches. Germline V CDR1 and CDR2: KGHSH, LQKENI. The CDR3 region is CASSTIGQVDSPLHF. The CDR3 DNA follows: TGTGCCAGCTCAACCATAGGACAGGTTGATTCACCCCTCCACTTT.